This TCR beta chain was retrieved from a study of T cells in Graves' hyperthyroidism and ophthalmopathy. CDR1 and CDR2 (germline): MNHEY, SMNVEV (reference sequence). Between the trimmed V and J ends, which lost 7 bases and 0 bases, there was a span of 14 bases. CDR3 length equals 15 residues. Using RNA transcripts as the source, TCR beta CDR3 regions were amplified. HTBI primers were used for first-round RT-PCR of the TCR CDR3. TCRdb redid the calling of the multiplex PCR reads with MiXCR, one entry per CDR3 protein. The sample gives about 620,000 distinct CDR3 sequences, around 16% of which show up once; over 3.5% is in the top ten. This clonotype was detected ten times or more.

The clonotype was recovered from a woman aged 30 to 39 with Graves' hyperthyroidism. The V call is TRBV27, the J call TRBJ2-3; D remains unclear. Specimen: blood. CDR3 loop: CASKRIPTSTDTQYF. The CDR3 DNA reads TGTGCCAGCAAACGAATACCGACTAGCACAGATACGCAGTATTTT.